This record looks at one T cell receptor beta chain sequence and its context. The data originate from a study of blood T cell repertoires in COVID-19. Assay used: immunoSEQ multiplex PCR; TCRdb lists only in-frame clones, some missing. The profile covers about 230,000 clones, with 65% to 90% appearing a single time and 2% to 2.5% taken by the ten largest. The V gene end was trimmed by 8 bases and the J gene end by 11 bases; junction bases not matched to a gene: 8. Germline loops: CDR1 MNHEY, CDR2 SVGAGI. This CDR3 contains 12 residues. The chain joins TRBV6-5 to TRBJ1-4; 7 bases match TRBD1. Sequencing was performed on peripheral blood. The sequence was collected from a man between 35 and 55 years old who had recovered from COVID-19. CDR3 amino acids: CASESTGDKLFF. The DNA for the CDR3 is TGTGCCAGCGAATCCACAGGGGACAAACTGTTTTTT.